What follows are 14 T cell receptor beta chains derived from one specimen sequenced in a study of response to subunit inactivated influenza vaccine. TCRdb re-called the RT-PCR reads through MiXCR, storing one row per CDR3 protein. This table holds 650,000 to 700,000 distinct CDR3 sequences, less than 20% found once. This sample comprised PBMCs from blood, obtained approximately 13 days after vaccination. Source of these receptors: a man in his fifties who received an inactivated influenza vaccine.

The genes are TRBV20-1 and TRBJ2-1; D remains unclear. V was clipped by 6 bases and J by 8 bases, with 8 bases between them. The germline CDR1 and CDR2 sequences are DFQATT and SNEGSKA (reference sequence). This CDR3 contains 10 residues. The CDR3 coding sequence is TGCAGTGCCCTAGAGGATGAGCAGTTCTTC. Translating it yields CSALEDEQFF.

The chain recombines TRBV6-5 with TRBJ2-7; possible D gene TRBD1, 7 bases. The germline gives CDR1 MNHEY, CDR2 SVGAGI. This CDR3 comprises 14 residues. The V end was cut by 4 bases, the J end by 2 bases, with 12 bases between. Here the CDR3 reads CASSFGGTAYEQYF. DNA of the CDR3: TGTGCCAGCAGTTTTGGCGGGACAGCCTACGAGCAGTACTTC.

V is TRBV5-1 and J is TRBJ2-3; D gene unclear. Trimming removed 1 base from V and 2 bases from J, with 8 bases in between. There are 14 residues in the CDR3. The V gene's germline CDR1 is SGHRS and CDR2 YFSETQ. CDR3 nucleotides: TGCGCCAGCAGCTTGACGCGGCACACAGATACGCAGTATTTT. This encodes CASSLTRHTDTQYF.

V gene TRBV7-9 combines with J gene TRBJ1-2, with TRBD1 identical over 9 bases. The length of the CDR3 is 13 residues. Trimming cost V 6 bases and J 9 bases; bases outside gene matches: 8. Germline V gene lookup returns CDR1 SEHNR and CDR2 FQNEAQ (reference sequence). CDR3 sequence reads: CASRTQGASSYTF. The CDR3 nucleotides read TGTGCCAGCAGAACACAGGGGGCGAGTAGCTACACCTTC. The variable domain in full, completed from reference TRBV7-9 and TRBJ1-2, reads DTGVSQNPRHKITKRGQNVTFRCDPISEHNRLYWYRQTLGQGPEFLTYFQNEAQLEKSRLLSDRFSAERPKGSFSTLEIQRTEQGDSAMYLCASRTQGASSYTFGSGTRLTVV.

In its sample, this clonotype was seen a few times. V usage is TRBV11-1 and J usage is TRBJ2-7; 10 positions match TRBD1. With V trimmed by 5 bases and J by 0 bases, 7 bases remained unmatched. CDR1 SGHAT and CDR2 FQDESV come from the germline V gene (reference sequence). This CDR3 region has 16 residues. CDR3 region: CASSPPGQGSSYEQYF. In DNA, the CDR3 is TGTGCCAGCAGCCCTCCGGGACAGGGGTCCTCCTACGAGCAGTACTTC.

This clonotype turned up a few times. J is TRBJ2-5 and V is TRBV7-2; no firm D call. Trimming pared 2 bases from V and 3 bases from J, leaving 4 bases between. CDR3 length: 12 residues. The germline V gene encodes CDR1 SGHTA and CDR2 FQGNSA. The CDR3 region has the DNA TGTGCCAGCAGCTTATGGGAAGAGACCCAGTACTTC. It specifies CASSLWEETQYF.

CDR3 sequence (DNA): TGCAGTGCTAGATGGGACAGTTATCGTTATGGCTACACCTTC. Its translation is CSARWDSYRYGYTF. J is TRBJ1-2 and V is TRBV20-1, with 7 bases matching TRBD1. Germline loops: CDR1 DFQATT, CDR2 SNEGSKA (reference sequence). J gave up 5 bases and V 2 bases, and 8 bases lay outside the gene matches. The CDR3 spans 14 residues.

This clonotype occurred a few times. V and J are TRBV20-1 and TRBJ2-1; 7 nucleotides align to TRBD2. The J segment lost 10 bases and the V segment lost 4 bases, leaving 13 bases of the junction unmatched. This CDR3 is built from 14 residues. Germline CDR1 DFQATT, CDR2 SNEGSKA (reference sequence). CDR3 in amino acids: CSATKASGRVEQFF. For the CDR3, the DNA is TGCAGTGCTACAAAGGCTAGCGGTCGAGTAGAGCAGTTCTTC.

The rearrangement links TRBV7-2 to TRBJ2-1; D possibly corresponds to TRBD2 (6 bases). V shed 7 bases and J shed 4 bases, with 17 bases lying between them. Germline V gives CDR1 SGHTA, CDR2 FQGNSA. The CDR3 runs 15 residues. The DNA of the CDR3 is TGTGCCAGCATCACCCCCCGGGGGTTTTACAATGAGCAGTTCTTC. This encodes CASITPRGFYNEQFF.

The rearrangement links TRBV5-5 to TRBJ2-1; TRBD2 agrees at 14 bases. After removal of 4 bases from V and 1 base from J, the junction contained 4 bases not matched to a gene. The germline gives CDR1 SGHKS, CDR2 YYEKEE (reference sequence). This CDR3 region has 17 residues. The CDR3 sequence: CASSRGLAGVSYNEQFF. The CDR3 DNA follows: TGTGCCAGCAGCCGGGGACTAGCGGGAGTTTCCTACAATGAGCAGTTCTTC. Full variable domain (outside the CDR3, taken from reference TRBV5-5 and TRBJ2-1): DAGVTQSPTHLIKTRGQQVTLRCSPISGHKSVSWYQQVLGQGPQFIFQYYEKEERGRGNFPDRFSARQFPNYSSELNVNALLLGDSALYLCASSRGLAGVSYNEQFFGPGTRLTVL.

This clonotype was found a few times. The J gene is TRBJ1-3, the V gene TRBV10-3; TRBD1 aligns across 9 bases. The CDR3 runs 18 residues. From germline, CDR1 is ENHRY and CDR2 SYGVKD. V shed 0 bases, J shed 0 bases, and the junction held 6 bases outside the gene matches. CDR3 nucleotides: TGTGCCATCAGTGAGTCGAAGGGACAGGGCCTCTCTGGAAACACCATATATTTT. Its translation: CAISESKGQGLSGNTIYF.

The table lists this clonotype with many counts. The junction shows a germline mismatch at one end, possibly a read error. The J gene is TRBJ2-3, the V gene TRBV5-1; 11 bases fit TRBD2. CDR1 is SGHRS and CDR2 is YFSETQ in the germline V gene. This CDR3 spans 14 amino acids. The DNA of the CDR3 is TGTGCCAGCAGTTCCGGGACTAGCGGAGATACGCAGTATTTT. It yields the protein CASSSGTSGDTQYF.

The chain is built from TRBV28 and TRBJ2-3; 12 bases align to TRBD1. V dropped 0 bases and J dropped 2; count of bases not matched to a gene: 9. Germline CDR1 reads MDHEN; CDR2 reads SYDVKM. The CDR3 length is 19 residues. CDR3 amino acids: CASSLWGQGADADTDTQYF. The CDR3 DNA reads as TGTGCCAGCAGTTTATGGGGACAGGGGGCCGACGCGGACACAGATACGCAGTATTTT.

This clonotype turned up a few times. V usage is TRBV7-6 and J usage is TRBJ1-5; D not certain. The germline V gene has CDR1 SGHVS and CDR2 FNYEAQ. Deletions cut 2 bases from V and 6 bases from J, with 5 bases between. CDR3 length equals 12 residues. The CDR3 nucleotides read TGTGCCAGCAGCTTACCCGCTCAGCCCCAGCATTTT. It yields the protein CASSLPAQPQHF. Full variable domain (rest looked up from reference TRBV7-6 and TRBJ1-5): GAGVSQSPRYKVTKRGQDVALRCDPISGHVSLYWYRQALGQGPEFLTYFNYEAQQDKSGLPNDRFSAERPEGSISTLTIQRTEQRDSAMYRCASSLPAQPQHFGDGTRLSIL.